This TCR beta chain was identified in a study of CD8 T cells in ankylosing spondylitis. General study results and limits: A motif in TCR beta, a set of eight highly homologous variants, appeared characteristic of ankylosing spondylitis blood. The study looked at matched synovial fluid samples from ankylosing spondylitis patients. Disease-linked clones were reported to be significantly enriched there. Disease-linked clones were CD8+ and relatively rare in peripheral blood.

With regard to this clonotype: The antigen remains unidentified. Because the CDR3 is missing its conserved closing phenylalanine or tryptophan, this is likely a read error. It is unclear where the CDR3 begins or ends on the DNA, so no DNA is shown, and the CDR3 is as TCRdb lists it.

Germline CDR1 reads LGHDT; CDR2 reads YNNKEL (reference sequence). Termini included, the CDR3 measures 10 amino acids. Quantitative barcoded 5'-RACE was used to prepare TCR beta libraries. TCRdb fed the 5' RACE reads into MiXCR, producing one record per CDR3 protein. In the table there are a few hundred thousand distinct CDR3 sequences, about a sixth of which are singletons. This rearrangement joins TRBV3-1 to TRBJ1-1; TRBD1 is the table's D call and was not checked against the DNA. What was sequenced was blood, either unsorted or a sorted T cell fraction (not recorded which). The TCR originated in a male donor with ankylosing spondylitis. Here the CDR3 reads CASSLWKGVG.